One and the same sample provided the 28 T cell receptor beta chains below, sequenced in a study of blood T cell repertoires in COVID-19. Assay used: immunoSEQ multiplex PCR; TCRdb lists only in-frame clones, some missing. The sample holds tens of thousands of clones, around 84% seen once. Sequenced: peripheral blood. These receptors were taken from a woman aged 70 to 79 in a cohort sampled during active COVID-19.

The chain carries TRBV27 and TRBJ2-7, with D possibly matching TRBD1 (5 bases). V gave up 3 bases and J gave up 6 bases, with 12 bases separating them. The length of the CDR3 is 13 residues. Looked up from germline, CDR1 is MNHEY and CDR2 is SMNVEV (reference sequence). The DNA of the CDR3 is TGTGCCAGCAGTTTCTCAAGGGGTGGCGAGCAGTACTTC. It specifies CASSFSRGGEQYF.

This chain links TRBV19 with TRBJ2-1, with 8 bases that match TRBD2. Looked up from germline, CDR1 is LNHDA and CDR2 is SQIVND (reference sequence). The V and J ends lost 7 bases and 8 bases, in that order; junction bases with no gene match: 10. This CDR3 is built from 14 residues. The DNA of the CDR3 is TGTGCCAGTAATTTCCAGCGGGAGAGCTATGAGCAGTTCTTC. Residues: CASNFQRESYEQFF.

This clone was seen a single time. The chain uses TRBV7-9 and TRBJ1-3; possibly TRBD1 for D (6 bases). Germline CDR1 is SEHNR and CDR2 is FQNEAQ (reference sequence). The CDR3 length is 16 residues. Trimming shortened V by 5 bases and J by 3 bases, and 17 bases separated the two germline ends. CDR3 nucleotides: TGTGCCAGCAGCCCGAACAGGGACGGGTTTGGAAACACCATATATTTT. Encoded protein: CASSPNRDGFGNTIYF.

J is TRBJ2-2 and V is TRBV10-1, with 12 bases fitting TRBD1. The germline gives CDR1 WNHNN, CDR2 SYGVQD (reference sequence). The CDR3 is made up of 16 amino acids. V gave up 3 bases and J gave up 9 bases; unmatched junction bases: 8. The CDR3 nucleotides are TGCGCCAGCAGTGACCCCGGGACAGGGGGCGGCTGGGAGCTGTTTTTT. Its translation is CASSDPGTGGGWELFF.

In this sample, this clone turned up a few times. The chain has TRBV28 and TRBJ2-1; 11 nucleotides match TRBD2. V was clipped by 6 bases and J by 7 bases; unmatched bases: 5. This CDR3 is 14 amino acids long. Per the germline V gene, CDR1 is MDHEN and CDR2 is SYDVKM. The CDR3 sequence is CASRLSGRANEQFF. For the CDR3, the DNA is TGTGCCAGCAGGCTTAGCGGGAGGGCTAATGAGCAGTTCTTC.

This clone has just one count. The V and J genes are TRBV25-1 and TRBJ1-1, with D maybe TRBD1 (5 bases). CDR3 length: 15 residues. Germline lookup yields CDR1 MGHDK and CDR2 SYGVNS. The V end lost 5 bases, the J end lost 0 bases, and 13 bases lay between the germline ends. The CDR3 loop is CASSLGQSMNTEAFF. Here the CDR3 DNA reads TGTGCCAGCAGTTTGGGGCAGAGCATGAACACTGAAGCTTTCTTT. Combining the CDR3 with reference TRBV25-1 and TRBJ1-1 gives the whole variable domain EADIYQTPRYLVIGTGKKITLECSQTMGHDKMYWYQQDPGMELHLIHYSYGVNSTEKGDLSSESTVSRIRTEHFPLTLESARPSHTSQYLCASSLGQSMNTEAFFGQGTRLTVV.

This sequence joins TRBV7-8 and TRBJ2-1, with 7 bases lining up with TRBD2. The germline V gene encodes CDR1 SGHVS and CDR2 FQNEAQ. The CDR3 length is 16 residues. The trim removed 1 base at V and 6 bases at J, leaving 9 bases unmatched. CDR3 nucleotides: TGTGCCAGCAGCTTAGTGGGCGGGAGTGGCGTCAATGAGCAGTTCTTC. It is translated as CASSLVGGSGVNEQFF.

The chain recombines TRBV10-3 with TRBJ2-7; 9 bases match TRBD2. The CDR3 sequence is 16 residues long. After removal of 4 bases from V and 3 bases from J, the junction contained 10 bases not matched to a gene. Per the germline V gene, CDR1 is ENHRY and CDR2 is SYGVKD. The CDR3 sequence is CAISARSGRYNYEQYF. The CDR3 coding sequence is TGTGCCATCAGTGCAAGGAGCGGGAGGTATAACTACGAGCAGTACTTC.

This chain links TRBV10-2 with TRBJ2-3; TRBD2 is a possible D gene (5 bases). The CDR3 contains 14 residues. Trimming took off 7 bases at V and 3 bases at J, with 14 bases between the two ends. The V gene's germline CDR1 is WSHSY and CDR2 SAAADI. CDR3 protein: CASIQTAGTDTQYF. The CDR3 DNA is TGCGCCAGCATCCAGACGGCGGGTACAGATACGCAGTATTTT.

This clone was recorded a few times. This sample includes further DNA sequences coding for the same CDR3. The V call is TRBV19, the J call TRBJ2-7, with unresolved D. This CDR3 spans 14 amino acids. Germline V CDR1 and CDR2: LNHDA, SQIVND (reference sequence). V was shortened by 6 bases and J by 0 bases, with 12 bases between the two germline ends. Written as DNA, the CDR3 is TGTGCCAGTAGCTTCAGTCTCGACTCCTACGAGCAGTACTTC. It specifies CASSFSLDSYEQYF.

This clone turned up a few times. V gene TRBV28 combines with J gene TRBJ2-3; D uncertain. The length of the CDR3 is 15 residues. Looked up from germline, CDR1 is MDHEN and CDR2 is SYDVKM. With 6 bases removed from V and 3 bases from J, the gap between germline ends came to 16 bases. CDR3 sequence reads: CASRQQPAHTDTQYF. DNA for the CDR3: TGTGCCAGCAGACAACAGCCGGCCCATACAGATACGCAGTATTTT.

The chain joins TRBV28 to TRBJ2-7; tentatively, D is TRBD1 (6 bases). CDR3 length: 12 residues. Trimming removed 6 bases from V and 2 bases from J, with 8 bases in between. Germline V gene lookup returns CDR1 MDHEN and CDR2 SYDVKM. CDR3 DNA: TGTGCCAGCAGCCGGACAGCCTACGAGCAGTACTTC. Protein: CASSRTAYEQYF. Variable domain in full (rest from reference TRBV28 and TRBJ2-7): DVKVTQSSRYLVKRTGEKVFLECVQDMDHENMFWYRQDPGLGLRLIYFSYDVKMKEKGDIPEGYSVSREKKERFSLILESASTNQTSMYLCASSRTAYEQYFGPGTRLTVT.

The chain links TRBV5-6 to TRBJ2-7; 8 bases match TRBD1. CDR3 length: 14 residues. From germline, CDR1 is SGHDT and CDR2 YYEEEE. The junction had 9 bases not matched to a gene; V was cut back by 1 base and J by 9 bases. CDR3 bases: TGTGCCAGCAGCTTGAGACCCGGGACAGGTCCGCAGTACTTC. Its protein product is CASSLRPGTGPQYF.

This chain links TRBV10-3 with TRBJ2-7, with 15 positions matching TRBD2. Germline trimming cut 3 bases from V and 8 bases from J; bases unmatched to any gene: 5. CDR3 size: 15 residues. Germline values: CDR1 ENHRY, CDR2 SYGVKD. DNA of the CDR3: TGTGCCATCAGTGACGGACTAGCGGGAGGGCCTAAGCAGTACTTC. The encoded protein is CAISDGLAGGPKQYF.

This rearrangement joins TRBV6-6 to TRBJ1-3, with D possibly TRBD1 on 6 matching bases. The CDR3 loop spans 12 amino acids. Per germline, CDR1 MNHNY and CDR2 SVGAGI (reference sequence). V was clipped by 9 bases and J by 4 bases, with 10 bases between them. The CDR3 nucleotides are TGTGCCAGTGCGGGGGCAGGAAACACCATATATTTT. The encoded protein is CASAGAGNTIYF.

The chain carries TRBV29-1 and TRBJ1-1; TRBD1 aligns across 12 bases. Unmatched junction bases numbered 3, after V lost 4 bases and J lost 0 bases. The CDR3 is 15 amino acids. Germline assignment: CDR1 SQVTM and CDR2 ANQGSEA. CDR3 nucleotides: TGCAGCGTTGGAGGGACAGGGGGCTTGAACACTGAAGCTTTCTTT. It specifies CSVGGTGGLNTEAFF.

This clone was observed a handful of times. CDR3 amino acids: CASRPTSGSETQYF. CDR3 nucleotide sequence: TGCGCCAGCAGGCCCACTAGCGGGAGCGAGACCCAGTACTTC. The genes are TRBV5-1 and TRBJ2-5; TRBD2 matches 11 bases. The CDR3 covers 14 residues. The trim removed 5 bases at V and 5 bases at J, leaving 5 bases unmatched. Germline-derived CDR1 and CDR2 are SGHRS and YFSETQ.

This chain uses TRBV4-1 with TRBJ2-5; 14 positions match TRBD2. With the DNA end fitting TRBJ2-7 better, the J assignment may be wrong. Germline lookup yields CDR1 MGHRA and CDR2 YSYEKL. CDR3 length equals 16 residues. CDR3 in DNA: TGCGCCAGCAGCCCCCGACTAGCGGGAGGGCCACACGAGCAGTACTTC. It yields the protein CASSPRLAGGPHEQYF.

The CDR3 loop reads CASSPRGDPNEKLFF. The CDR3 region has the DNA TGTGCCAGCTCACCAAGGGGTGATCCTAATGAAAAACTGTTTTTT. The rearrangement links TRBV18 to TRBJ1-4, with D tentatively TRBD1 (5 bases). The CDR3 runs to 15 residues. CDR1 KGHSH and CDR2 LQKENI come from the germline V gene. Between the trimmed V and J ends, which lost 2 bases and 3 bases, there was a span of 10 bases.

This chain links TRBV28 with TRBJ1-1; 8 bases are shared with TRBD1. This CDR3 comprises 14 residues. Looked up from germline, CDR1 is MDHEN and CDR2 is SYDVKM. V shed 6 bases and J 11 bases; nucleotides not matched to a gene: 14. The CDR3, as DNA: TGTGCCAGCAGCCCCGGACAGGGTCAGGAGTGGGCTTTCTTT. Its translation: CASSPGQGQEWAFF.

V is TRBV6-5 and J is TRBJ2-7, with 9 bases that match TRBD2. This CDR3 is 15 amino acids long. The germline gives CDR1 MNHEY, CDR2 SVGAGI. V shed 5 bases and J 9 bases; nucleotides not matched to a gene: 14. The CDR3 nucleotides read TGTGCCAGCAGTCTAAAAAGCGGGAGGTCCCTCGGGCAGTACTTC. Translating gives CASSLKSGRSLGQYF.

This chain uses TRBV29-1 with TRBJ1-1; 10 nucleotides agree with TRBD1. Trimming cost V 7 bases and J 3 bases; bases outside gene matches: 5. In germline, CDR1 is SQVTM, CDR2 ANQGSEA. The CDR3 contains 13 residues. The CDR3 here is CSAGTGDYTEAFF. The DNA for the CDR3 is TGCAGCGCCGGGACAGGGGATTACACTGAAGCTTTCTTT.

The chain links TRBV19 to TRBJ1-1; D is possibly TRBD1 (6 bases). Per germline, CDR1 LNHDA and CDR2 SQIVND (reference sequence). V was cut by 2 bases and J by 5 bases, with 6 bases left in between. The CDR3 consists of 12 residues. The chain's CDR3 is CASSIQGTEAFF. CDR3 bases: TGTGCCAGTAGTATACAGGGGACTGAAGCTTTCTTT.

The V call is TRBV28, the J call TRBJ2-3; 9 bases fit TRBD2. Germline-derived CDR1 and CDR2 are MDHEN and SYDVKM. With 6 bases clipped from V and 9 bases from J, the junction kept 10 bases outside the gene matches. The CDR3 has 14 amino acids. The CDR3 is CASRGPSGKGTQYF. The CDR3 nucleotides read TGTGCCAGCAGGGGCCCTAGCGGGAAGGGCACGCAGTATTTT.

The chain is built from TRBV28 and TRBJ2-7, with a possible D match to TRBD2 (6 bases). Germline assignment: CDR1 MDHEN and CDR2 SYDVKM. CDR3 size: 14 residues. V gave up 1 base and J gave up 7 bases, with 14 bases separating them. DNA of the CDR3: TGTGCCAGCAGTTTATCCCAGCCGGGGAGGGAGCAGTACTTC. The encoded protein is CASSLSQPGREQYF.

The rearrangement links TRBV7-2 to TRBJ2-5, with TRBD1 matching over 11 bases. The CDR3 covers 14 residues. In germline, CDR1 is SGHTA, CDR2 FQGNSA. Unmatched junction bases numbered 4, after V lost 5 bases and J lost 5 bases. CDR3 nucleotide sequence: TGTGCCAGCAGCGGGGGACAGGGGGTCGAGACCCAGTACTTC. Translated, it gives CASSGGQGVETQYF.

This chain links TRBV3-1 (or the pseudogene TRBV3-2) with TRBJ1-1, with TRBD1 matching over 8 bases. CDR3 size: 15 residues. Germline CDR1 reads LGHDT; CDR2 reads YNNKEL (reference sequence). V dropped 1 base and J dropped 6; count of bases not matched to a gene: 7. The CDR3 loop is CASSQGTGGHSEAFF. The CDR3, as DNA: TGTGCCAGCAGCCAAGGAACAGGGGGACATTCTGAAGCTTTCTTT.

The chain combines TRBV2 with TRBJ1-1, with TRBD1 matching over 8 bases. Germline loops: CDR1 SNHLY, CDR2 FYNNEI. The J segment lost 5 bases and the V segment lost 8 bases, leaving 19 bases of the junction unmatched. The CDR3 spans 17 residues. In DNA, the CDR3 is TGTGCCAGCGGATCCGCAGGGGGCGGTCAATTCGGTACTGAAGCTTTCTTT. Residues: CASGSAGGGQFGTEAFF.